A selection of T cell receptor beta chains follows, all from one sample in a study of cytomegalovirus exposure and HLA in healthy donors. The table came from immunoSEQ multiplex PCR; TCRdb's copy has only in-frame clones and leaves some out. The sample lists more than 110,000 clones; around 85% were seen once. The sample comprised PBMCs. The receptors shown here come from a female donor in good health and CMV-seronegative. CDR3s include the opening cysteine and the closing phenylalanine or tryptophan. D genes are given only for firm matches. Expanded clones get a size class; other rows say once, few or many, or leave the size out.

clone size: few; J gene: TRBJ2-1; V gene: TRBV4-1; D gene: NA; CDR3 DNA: TGCGCCAGCAGCCAAGGGGGACTTACCTACAATGAGCAGTTCTTC; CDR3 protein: CASSQGGLTYNEQFF
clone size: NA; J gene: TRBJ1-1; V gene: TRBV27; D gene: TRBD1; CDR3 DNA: TGTGCCAGCAGTTCGACAGGGGGCGGGAACACTGAAGCTTTCTTT; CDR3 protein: CASSSTGGGNTEAFF
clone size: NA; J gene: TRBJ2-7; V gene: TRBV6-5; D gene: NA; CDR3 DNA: TGTGCCAGCACTGACGGGTACGAGCAGTACTTC; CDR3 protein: CASTDGYEQYF
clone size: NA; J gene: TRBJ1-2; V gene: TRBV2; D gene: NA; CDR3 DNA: TGTGCCAGGAAGGGGGGGTTTAACTATGGCTACACCTTC; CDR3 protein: CARKGGFNYGYTF
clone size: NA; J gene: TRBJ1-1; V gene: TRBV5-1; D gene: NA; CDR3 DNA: TGCGCCAGCAGCTTGGGGCTAGGAATGAACACTGAAGCTTTCTTT; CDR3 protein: CASSLGLGMNTEAFF
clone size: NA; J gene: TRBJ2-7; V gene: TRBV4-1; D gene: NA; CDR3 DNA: TGCGCCAGCAGCCAAGTATTGGCCAGCTCCTACGAGCAGTACTTC; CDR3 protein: CASSQVLASSYEQYF
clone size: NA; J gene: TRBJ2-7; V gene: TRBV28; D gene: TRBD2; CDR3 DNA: TGTGCCAGCAGCCCTGAGACTAGCGGGAGATACGAGCAGTACTTC; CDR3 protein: CASSPETSGRYEQYF
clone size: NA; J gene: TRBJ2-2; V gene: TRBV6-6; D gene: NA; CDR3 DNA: TGTGCCAGCAGACAGGTGGCGAACACCGGGGAGCTGTTTTTT; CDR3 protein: CASRQVANTGELFF
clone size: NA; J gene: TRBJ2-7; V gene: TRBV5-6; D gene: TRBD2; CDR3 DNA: TGTGCCAGCAGCAACTACAGGGGGACTAGCGGGTACGTCGGCTACGAGCAGTACTTC; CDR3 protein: CASSNYRGTSGYVGYEQYF
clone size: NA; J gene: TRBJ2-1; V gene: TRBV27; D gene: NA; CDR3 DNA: TGTGCCAGCAGTTCTCTGTTCGGGGTACCAAATGAGCAGTTCTTC; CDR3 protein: CASSSLFGVPNEQFF
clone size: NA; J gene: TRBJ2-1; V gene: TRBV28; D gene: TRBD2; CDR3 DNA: TGTGCCAGCAGTTTAAGGGACAGGGGACTAGCGGGAGCTCAGGGGCAGTTCTTC; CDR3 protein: CASSLRDRGLAGAQGQFF
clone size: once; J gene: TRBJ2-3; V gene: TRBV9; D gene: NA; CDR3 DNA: TGTGCCAGCAGCGTAGAGGGGTGGACAGATACGCAGTATTTT; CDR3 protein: CASSVEGWTDTQYF
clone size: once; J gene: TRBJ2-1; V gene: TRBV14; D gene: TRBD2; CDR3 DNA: TGTGCCAGCAGCCAACAAAGACCGTGGCTAGCGGGAGCCAATGAGCAGTTCTTC; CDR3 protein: CASSQQRPWLAGANEQFF
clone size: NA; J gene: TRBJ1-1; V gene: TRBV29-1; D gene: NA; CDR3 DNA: TGCAGCGTTGAGCTAGAGTTGGCAAACACTGAAGCTTTCTTT; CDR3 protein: CSVELELANTEAFF
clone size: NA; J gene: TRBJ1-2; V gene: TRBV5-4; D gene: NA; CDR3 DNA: TGTGCCAGCAGCTTGGTTCGCGATGGCTACACCTTC; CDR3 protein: CASSLVRDGYTF
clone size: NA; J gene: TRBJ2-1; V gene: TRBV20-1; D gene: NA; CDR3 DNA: TGCAGTGCCACTTTTTACAATGAGCAGTTCTTC; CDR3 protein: CSATFYNEQFF
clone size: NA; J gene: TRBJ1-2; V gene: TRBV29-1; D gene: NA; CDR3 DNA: TGCAGCGTTGGCGGGCCGAACTCCCTCTATGGCTACACCTTC; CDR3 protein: CSVGGPNSLYGYTF
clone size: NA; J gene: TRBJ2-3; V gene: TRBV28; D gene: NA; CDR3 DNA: TGTGCCAGCAGGTCTCGCAGGGAATTAGGGACAGATACGCAGTATTTT; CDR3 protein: CASRSRRELGTDTQYF
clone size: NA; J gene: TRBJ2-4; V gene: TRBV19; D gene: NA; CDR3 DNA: TGTGCCAGTAGTATTCAGGGGAAGAACATTCAGTACTTC; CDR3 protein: CASSIQGKNIQYF
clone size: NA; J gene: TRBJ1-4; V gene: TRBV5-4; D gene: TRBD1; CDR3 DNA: TGTGCCAGCAGCCAATATCCCTCGACAGGGGAGAGGGAAAAACTGTTTTTT; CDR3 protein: CASSQYPSTGEREKLFF
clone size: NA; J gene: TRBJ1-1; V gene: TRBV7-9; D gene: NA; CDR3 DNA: TGTGCCAGCAGCTTAGTAGGGGGTGAAGCTTTCTTT; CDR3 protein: CASSLVGGEAFF
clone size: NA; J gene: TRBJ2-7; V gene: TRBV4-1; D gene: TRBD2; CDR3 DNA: TGCGCCAGCAGCCAAGGGACTAGCCTGGACGAGCAGTACTTC; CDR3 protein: CASSQGTSLDEQYF
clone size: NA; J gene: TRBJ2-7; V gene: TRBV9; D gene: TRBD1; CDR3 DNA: TGTGCCAGCAGCGTAGGAGGTGTGACAGGGCAAAGCGAGCAGTACTTC; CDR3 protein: CASSVGGVTGQSEQYF
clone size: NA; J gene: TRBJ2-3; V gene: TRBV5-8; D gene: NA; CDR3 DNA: TGTGCCAGCAGCTTGTCAACTGCGGATACGCAGTATTTT; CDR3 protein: CASSLSTADTQYF
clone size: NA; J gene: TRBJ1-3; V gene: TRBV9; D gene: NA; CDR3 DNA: TGTGCCAGCAGCCCCCGGGGAGGGGGAATTGGAAACACCATATATTTT; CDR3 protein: CASSPRGGGIGNTIYF
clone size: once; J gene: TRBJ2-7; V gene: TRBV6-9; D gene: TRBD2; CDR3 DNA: TGTGCCAGTCCTACCGGGACTAGCGGGAGTCTTGGAGCCTACGAGCAGTACTTC; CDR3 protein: CASPTGTSGSLGAYEQYF
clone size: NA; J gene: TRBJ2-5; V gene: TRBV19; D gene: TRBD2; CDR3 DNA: TGTGCCAGTAGTAAAGGACTAGCGGGCGGCGAGACCCAGTACTTC; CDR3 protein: CASSKGLAGGETQYF
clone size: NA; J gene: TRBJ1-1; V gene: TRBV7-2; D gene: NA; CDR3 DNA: TGTGCCAGCAGCCTGGACTTGAACACTGAAGCTTTCTTT; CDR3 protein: CASSLDLNTEAFF
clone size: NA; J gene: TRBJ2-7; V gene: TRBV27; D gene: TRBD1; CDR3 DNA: TGTGCCAGCAGCATCACCGGGACAGGGTCCGAGCAGTACTTC; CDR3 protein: CASSITGTGSEQYF
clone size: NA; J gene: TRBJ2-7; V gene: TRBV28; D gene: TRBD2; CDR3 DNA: TGTGCCAGCAGTTCCTGGACTAGCGGGAGTGACGAGCAGTACTTC; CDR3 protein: CASSSWTSGSDEQYF
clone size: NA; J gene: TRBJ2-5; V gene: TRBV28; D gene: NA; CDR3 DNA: TGTGCCAGCACCTCGATGGGACTGGAGACCCAGTACTTC; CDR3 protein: CASTSMGLETQYF
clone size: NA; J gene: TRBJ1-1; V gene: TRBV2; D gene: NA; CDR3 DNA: TGTGCCAGCAGTGTGGGGGAGGGGACTGAAGCTTTCTTT; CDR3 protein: CASSVGEGTEAFF
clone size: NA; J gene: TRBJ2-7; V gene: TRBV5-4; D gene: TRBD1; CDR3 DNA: TGTGCCAGCAGCCTTTACAGGGGGCAATTTGACGAGCAGTACTTC; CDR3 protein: CASSLYRGQFDEQYF
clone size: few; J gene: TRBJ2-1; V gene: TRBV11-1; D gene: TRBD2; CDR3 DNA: TGTGCCAGCAGCTTAGGATCGGTAGCGGGAGTCAATGAGCAGTTCTTC; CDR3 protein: CASSLGSVAGVNEQFF
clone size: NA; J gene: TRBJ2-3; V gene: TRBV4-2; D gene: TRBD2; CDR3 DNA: TGTGCCAGCAGCCCAGGGGTAGCGGGAGGGACAGATACGCAGTATTTT; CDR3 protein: CASSPGVAGGTDTQYF
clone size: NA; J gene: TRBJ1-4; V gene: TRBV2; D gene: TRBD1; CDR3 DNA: TGTGCCAGCAGGGACAGGAGGACTAATGAAAAACTGTTTTTT; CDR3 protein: CASRDRRTNEKLFF
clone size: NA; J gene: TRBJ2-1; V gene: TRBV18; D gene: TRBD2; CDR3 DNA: TGTGCCAGCTCACCACCGCTGAGCGGGGTCTCCTACAATGAGCAGTTCTTC; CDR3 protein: CASSPPLSGVSYNEQFF
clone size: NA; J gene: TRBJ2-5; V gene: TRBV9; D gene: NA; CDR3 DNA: TGTGCCAGCAGCGTAGAAGCGAGCCAAGAGACCCAGTACTTC; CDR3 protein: CASSVEASQETQYF
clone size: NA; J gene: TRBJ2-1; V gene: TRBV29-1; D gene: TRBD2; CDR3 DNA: TGCAGCGTTGAGGGGAGCGGGAGGGAAAATGAGCAGTTCTTC; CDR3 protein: CSVEGSGRENEQFF
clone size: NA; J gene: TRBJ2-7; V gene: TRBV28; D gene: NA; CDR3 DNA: TGTGCCAGCACCAAGACTAGTTATTTCGAGCAGTACTTC; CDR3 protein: CASTKTSYFEQYF
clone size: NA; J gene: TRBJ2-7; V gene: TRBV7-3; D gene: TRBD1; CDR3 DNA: TGTGCCAGCAGCCCAACGGCGGCGGGACAGGGGGCCTACGAGCAGTACTTC; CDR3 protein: CASSPTAAGQGAYEQYF
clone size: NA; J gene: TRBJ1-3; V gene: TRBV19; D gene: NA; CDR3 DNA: TGTGCCAGTAGGGTACAGGGTTACGCTGGAAACACCATATATTTT; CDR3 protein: CASRVQGYAGNTIYF
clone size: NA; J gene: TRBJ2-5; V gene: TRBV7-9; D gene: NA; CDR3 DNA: TGTGCCACCAATCCTCAGGGTACGGCCAGAGAGACCCAGTACTTC; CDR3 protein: CATNPQGTARETQYF
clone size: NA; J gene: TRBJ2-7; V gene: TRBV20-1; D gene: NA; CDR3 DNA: TGCAGTGCTCCCGCCTACGAGCAGTACTTC; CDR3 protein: CSAPAYEQYF